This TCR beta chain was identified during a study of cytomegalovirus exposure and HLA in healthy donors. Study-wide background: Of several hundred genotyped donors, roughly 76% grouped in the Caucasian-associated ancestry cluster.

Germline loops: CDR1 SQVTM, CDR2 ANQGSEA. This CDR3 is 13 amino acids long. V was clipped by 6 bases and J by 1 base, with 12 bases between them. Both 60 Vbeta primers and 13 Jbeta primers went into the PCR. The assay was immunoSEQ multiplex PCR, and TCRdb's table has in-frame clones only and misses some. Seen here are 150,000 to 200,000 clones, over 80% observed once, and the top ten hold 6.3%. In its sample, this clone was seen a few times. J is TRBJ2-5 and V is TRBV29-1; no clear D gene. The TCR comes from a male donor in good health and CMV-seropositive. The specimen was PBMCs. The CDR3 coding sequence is TGCAGCGTCGCCCTTAGTCTCCAAGAGACCCAGTACTTC. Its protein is CSVALSLQETQYF.